Below are 14 T cell receptor beta chains sequenced from a single sample in a study of T cell responses to AZD1222 COVID-19 vaccine. TCRdb keeps only in-frame clones here, not all; method: immunoSEQ multiplex PCR. The data show 75,000 to 95,000 clones, approximately 90% seen once. The sample consisted of peripheral blood, taken on day 0 of MenACWY control vaccination. Receptors originate from an adult in good health.

This chain joins TRBV6-4 and TRBJ2-2, with TRBD1 identical over 8 bases. This CDR3 has 16 amino acids. Trimming removed 5 bases from V and 0 bases from J; junction bases left unmatched: 5. Germline CDR1 reads MRHNA; CDR2 reads SNTAGT. CDR3 bases: TGTGCCAGCAGTTATCAGGGGGCAGCGAACACCGGGGAGCTGTTTTTT. This encodes CASSYQGAANTGELFF.

The chain joins TRBV19 to TRBJ1-4; no reliable D call. The V and J ends lost 4 bases and 6 bases respectively, with 18 bases between them. Germline V gene sequence: CDR1 LNHDA, CDR2 SQIVND (reference sequence). This CDR3 comprises 16 residues. The CDR3, as DNA: TGTGCCAGTAGTAATATCTTACACCGTGCTGATGAAAAACTGTTTTTT. The encoded protein is CASSNILHRADEKLFF.

This rearrangement joins TRBV5-5 to TRBJ2-3, with no clear D. The CDR3 consists of 14 residues. V dropped 0 bases and J dropped 3 bases, with 8 bases sitting between them. Germline assignment: CDR1 SGHKS and CDR2 YYEKEE (reference sequence). The CDR3 DNA reads as TGTGCCAGCAGCTTGGCTAGGTGGACAGATACGCAGTATTTT. As protein: CASSLARWTDTQYF.

J is TRBJ1-6 and V is TRBV19, with D possibly being TRBD1 (6 bases). Germline values: CDR1 LNHDA, CDR2 SQIVND (reference sequence). This CDR3 is 14 amino acids long. V was cut by 7 bases and J by 7 bases, with 14 bases left in between. For the CDR3, the DNA is TGTGCCAGTACCGAAGGGGGTAGCAATTCACCCCTCCACTTT. It translates to CASTEGGSNSPLHF. The full variable domain, in which reference TRBV19 and TRBJ1-6 provide the parts outside the CDR3, is DGGITQSPKYLFRKEGQNVTLSCEQNLNHDAMYWYRQDPGQGLRLIYYSQIVNDFQKGDIAEGYSVSREKKESFPLTVTSAQKNPTAFYLCASTEGGSNSPLHFGNGTRLTVT.

This clone appeared a single time. The J gene is TRBJ2-5, the V gene TRBV15; maybe TRBD1 (5 bases). The V gene lost 0 bases and the J gene lost 5 bases, with 13 bases spanning the gap. The CDR3 extends over 15 amino acids. Per the germline V gene, CDR1 is LNHNV and CDR2 is YYDKDF (reference sequence). CDR3 DNA sequence: TGTGCCACCAGCAGAGATTCTGGACACTCGGAGACCCAGTACTTC. This codes for CATSRDSGHSETQYF.

The V gene is TRBV7-9, the J gene TRBJ2-1; 9 bases are a match to TRBD2. The V gene end was trimmed by 3 bases and the J gene end by 5 bases; junction bases not matched to a gene: 5. This CDR3 region has 15 residues. Per germline, CDR1 SEHNR and CDR2 FQNEAQ (reference sequence). The CDR3 reads CASSFLAGKNNEQFF. Here the CDR3 DNA reads TGTGCCAGCAGCTTCCTAGCGGGGAAAAACAATGAGCAGTTCTTC.

The CDR3 sequence is CASFPSAGSLNTIYF. CDR3 nucleotide sequence: TGTGCCAGCTTTCCTAGCGCAGGGAGTTTGAACACCATATATTTT. The chain uses TRBV28 and TRBJ1-3; D perhaps matches TRBD1 (5 bases). The CDR3 contains 15 residues. Germline lookup yields CDR1 MDHEN and CDR2 SYDVKM. Trimming left V 8 bases short and J 7 bases short, with 21 bases between.

This chain connects TRBV7-8 to TRBJ1-1; D not resolved. Trimming removed 2 bases from V and 7 bases from J, with 8 bases in between. CDR1 SGHVS and CDR2 FQNEAQ come from the germline V gene. The CDR3 contains 12 residues. The CDR3: CASSLKASEAFF. The CDR3, as DNA: TGTGCCAGCAGCTTAAAGGCTAGTGAAGCTTTCTTT.

This clone showed up just once. V gene TRBV29-1 combines with J gene TRBJ2-4; 7 bases line up with TRBD1. Germline CDR1 reads SQVTM; CDR2 reads ANQGSEA. This CDR3 has 13 amino acids. Trimming removed 7 bases from V and 6 bases from J; junction bases left unmatched: 9. The CDR3 here is CSATGNGANIQYF. The CDR3 region has the DNA TGCAGCGCGACAGGGAATGGGGCAAACATTCAGTACTTC.

The J gene is TRBJ1-1, the V gene TRBV6-5; D remains ambiguous. Trimming cost V 5 bases and J 1 base, with 11 bases left between them. The CDR3 runs to 14 residues. Germline loops: CDR1 MNHEY, CDR2 SVGAGI. The CDR3 region has the DNA TGTGCCAGCAGTCAGACCAAGAGGAACACTGAAGCTTTCTTT. Translated: CASSQTKRNTEAFF.

This chain uses TRBV6-4 with TRBJ1-5, with D unclear. V was clipped by 4 bases and J by 4 bases, with 8 bases between them. CDR1 is MRHNA and CDR2 is SNTAGT in the germline V gene. The CDR3 runs 13 residues. The CDR3 loop reads CASSVAPNQPQHF. CDR3 bases: TGTGCCAGCAGTGTGGCGCCGAATCAGCCCCAGCATTTT.

This sequence joins TRBV9 and TRBJ2-1; TRBD2 matches 8 bases. This CDR3 has 15 residues. Germline V lookup: CDR1 SGDLS, CDR2 YYNGEE. J gave up 0 bases and V 3 bases, and 2 bases lay outside the gene matches. CDR3 protein: CASSGGTSSYNEQFF. The CDR3 DNA reads TGTGCCAGCAGCGGAGGGACTAGCTCCTACAATGAGCAGTTCTTC.

The chain joins TRBV7-2 to TRBJ2-3; the D gene is possibly TRBD2 (7 bases). The CDR3 has 19 amino acids. Trimming shortened V by 5 bases and J by 1 base, and 25 bases separated the two germline ends. Germline V lookup: CDR1 SGHTA, CDR2 FQGNSA. The CDR3 reads CASSHIRGQAGVRTDTQYF. The CDR3 nucleotides read TGTGCCAGCAGCCACATTCGGGGGCAGGCGGGAGTTCGCACAGATACGCAGTATTTT.

This sequence joins TRBV19 and TRBJ2-1, with a possible D match to TRBD2 (7 bases). The CDR3 covers 15 residues. V was pared by 6 bases and J by 6 bases, with 18 bases between. Germline V CDR1 and CDR2: LNHDA, SQIVND (reference sequence). The CDR3 here is CASRRNWGGPNEQFF. The CDR3 DNA reads TGTGCCAGTAGAAGAAACTGGGGGGGCCCCAATGAGCAGTTCTTC. Full variable domain (remainder filled in from reference TRBV19 and TRBJ2-1): DGGITQSPKYLFRKEGQNVTLSCEQNLNHDAMYWYRQDPGQGLRLIYYSQIVNDFQKGDIAEGYSVSREKKESFPLTVTSAQKNPTAFYLCASRRNWGGPNEQFFGPGTRLTVL.